This entry is about one T cell receptor beta chain. The antigen is not known. Sequencing used immunoSEQ multiplex PCR; TCRdb keeps in-frame clones, though not all of them. Here the sample spans about 78,000 clones, roughly four fifths being singletons. The entry originates in a study of T cells in localized non-small cell lung cancer. Overall study findings and caveats: Exceeding tumor, uninvolved adjacent lung had the highest T cell clonality.

V lost 4 bases and J lost 4; bases outside the gene matches: 10. This CDR3 has 17 amino acids. Looked up from germline, CDR1 is MNHEY and CDR2 is SMNVEV (reference sequence). The rearrangement links TRBV27 to TRBJ2-3, with 11 nucleotides matching TRBD2. The sample here was peripheral blood, taken before any cancer treatment. The source of this sequence is a man aged 40 to 70 with stage I lung adenocarcinoma. CDR3 nucleotide sequence: TGTGCCAGCAGTTCGGCCGGTAGCGGGAGGGCGGCAGATACGCAGTATTTT. Residues: CASSSAGSGRAADTQYF.